A selection of T cell receptor beta chains follows, all from one sample in a study of regulatory T cells in long-lasting Graves disease. Using its own MiXCR run on the multiplex PCR reads, TCRdb lists one record per CDR3 protein. This sample has hundreds of thousands of distinct CDR3 sequences, with 25% to 35% found just once. The specimen comprised peripheral blood mononuclear cells (PBMCs), sampled when the disease was refractory, from a patient treated with antithyroid drugs. The receptors derive from a female donor with Graves disease. Both conserved end residues are part of each CDR3. A D gene is named only where the DNA matches it firmly. Rows give clone size only sometimes, using once, few, many, or a class for an expanded clone.

. TRBJ1-1 TRBV3-1 few CASSPAGRGTEAFF TGTGCCAGCAGCCCGGCAGGGAGAGGGACTGAAGCTTTCTTT
. TRBJ2-5 TRBV12-3/TRBV12-4 many CASSLGSGETQYF TGTGCCAGCAGTTTAGGGTCGGGGGAGACCCAGTACTTC
. TRBJ1-2 TRBV10-3 . CAISDGNNYGYTF TGTGCCATCAGTGATGGGAATAACTATGGCTACACCTTC
. TRBJ1-5 TRBV6-2/TRBV6-3 . CASSPGTTNSNQPQHF TGTGCCAGCAGCCCAGGGACAACAAATAGCAATCAGCCCCAGCATTTT
. TRBJ1-4 TRBV18 . CASSPPGMRTNEKLFF TGTGCCAGCTCACCACCGGGGATGAGGACTAATGAAAAACTGTTTTTT
. TRBJ1-5 TRBV28 few CASRGPGRTVGTQHF TGTGCCAGCAGAGGCCCGGGACGGACGGTTGGGACCCAGCATTTT
TRBD1 TRBJ2-7 TRBV5-1 . CASSLDGQGAWYEQYF TGCGCCAGCAGCTTGGATGGACAGGGGGCGTGGTACGAGCAGTACTTC
TRBD2 TRBJ2-2 TRBV24-1 . CATSDRTSGSTGELFF TGTGCCACCAGTGACCGGACTAGCGGGAGCACCGGGGAGCTGTTTTTT
TRBD1 TRBJ1-1 TRBV18 many CASSPGQVNTEAFF TGTGCCAGCAGTCCGGGACAGGTGAACACTGAAGCTTTCTTT
. TRBJ1-5 TRBV10-2 . CASSESGVDQPQHF TGCGCCAGCAGTGAGTCTGGAGTGGATCAGCCCCAGCATTTT
TRBD1 TRBJ1-5 TRBV15 . CATSSRQGYNQPQHF TGTGCCACCAGCAGCCGACAGGGGTACAATCAGCCCCAGCATTTT
TRBD2 TRBJ2-5 TRBV11-2 many CASSLVGGEGTQYF TGTGCCAGCAGCTTAGTCGGCGGGGAGGGGACCCAGTACTTC
TRBD1 TRBJ2-7 TRBV6-9 . CASSYRDRSYF TGTGCCAGCAGTTACCGGGACAGATCCTACTTC
. TRBJ2-2 TRBV19 . CASSTISGNTGELFF TGTGCCAGTAGTACCATTAGCGGGAACACCGGGGAGCTGTTTTTT
. TRBJ2-7 TRBV6-1 once CASSRGGLHEQYF TGTGCCAGCAGTCGAGGGGGGCTCCACGAGCAGTACTTC
TRBD1 TRBJ1-1 TRBV28 many CASTTGQGQILNTEAFF TGTGCCAGCACCACCGGACAGGGCCAGATATTGAACACTGAAGCTTTCTTT
. TRBJ1-1 TRBV19 few CASSIVGASASGALF TGTGCCAGTAGTATAGTGGGAGCCAGCGCGTCGGGAGCTTTGTTT
TRBD1 TRBJ1-5 TRBV18 . CASSPGTGLSNQPQHF TGTGCCAGCTCACCCGGGACAGGGCTCAGCAATCAGCCCCAGCATTTT
. TRBJ1-2 TRBV30 few CAWSVGIYGYTF TGTGCCTGGAGTGTGGGGATCTATGGCTACACCTTC
. TRBJ1-5 TRBV20-1 few CSFSGQGRNQPQHF TGCAGCTTTTCCGGGCAGGGCCGTAATCAGCCCCAGCATTTT
. TRBJ2-5 TRBV7-2 medium-sized CASSLGGLFRETQYF TGTGCCAGCAGCTTAGGGGGGTTATTTCGGGAGACCCAGTACTTC
TRBD2 TRBJ2-2 TRBV6-1 . CASSELAGGGWTGELFF TGTGCCAGCAGTGAACTAGCGGGAGGGGGCTGGACCGGGGAGCTGTTTTTT
TRBD1 TRBJ1-6 TRBV7-6 . CASSRQGPSPLHF TGTGCCAGCAGTCGACAGGGTCCTTCACCCCTCCACTTT
. TRBJ1-6 TRBV30 few CAWSPGQRNSPLHF TGTGCCTGGAGTCCCGGACAGAGGAATTCACCCCTCCACTTT
. TRBJ2-7 TRBV29-1 . CSVEAARGQSYEQYF TGCAGCGTTGAAGCTGCCAGGGGCCAGTCCTACGAGCAGTACTTC
. TRBJ1-2 TRBV9 few CASSAYKGQANYGYTF TGTGCCAGCAGCGCCTACAAGGGCCAAGCTAACTATGGCTACACCTTC
TRBD2 TRBJ2-1 TRBV7-8 few CASSVREAGGNNEQFF TGTGCCAGCAGCGTCCGGGAAGCGGGAGGGAACAATGAGCAGTTCTTC
. TRBJ1-6 TRBV20-1 . CSARRGNSPLHF TGCAGTGCTAGGAGGGGGAATTCACCCCTCCACTTT
TRBD1 TRBJ1-4 TRBV3-1 . CASSQADRAHEKLFF TGTGCCAGCAGCCAGGCGGACAGGGCCCATGAAAAACTGTTTTTT
TRBD1 TRBJ2-7 TRBV7-9 few CASSSSITGQVYEQYF TGTGCCAGCAGCTCCTCAATAACGGGACAGGTTTACGAGCAGTACTTC
. TRBJ1-5 TRBV24-1 few CATSGTGKEQPQHF TGTGCCACCAGCGGCACAGGGAAGGAGCAGCCCCAGCATTTT
TRBD1 TRBJ2-6 TRBV29-1 . CSVGTGSTRSSGANVLTF TGCAGCGTCGGGACAGGGAGCACCCGCAGCTCTGGGGCCAACGTCCTGACTTTC
. TRBJ1-2 TRBV28 many CASSLSTGPYGYTF TGTGCCAGCAGTTTATCCACGGGGCCCTATGGCTACACCTTC
. TRBJ1-1 TRBV7-9 . CASSLGGVGRNTEAFF TGTGCCAGCAGCTTAGGGGGGGTGGGGAGGAACACTGAAGCTTTCTTT
TRBD2 TRBJ2-7 TRBV20-1 many CSIAGVAYEQYF TGCAGTATAGCGGGAGTGGCCTACGAGCAGTACTTC
. TRBJ2-7 TRBV15 few CATSRGLEGYYEQYF TGTGCCACCAGCAGAGGTCTTGAGGGATATTACGAGCAGTACTTC
. TRBJ2-4 TRBV6-1 . CASSPVDSNIQYF TGTGCCAGCAGCCCCGTGGACTCAAACATTCAGTACTTC
. TRBJ2-7 TRBV6-1 . CASSAPMVGASYEQYF TGTGCCAGCAGTGCCCCCATGGTAGGGGCCTCCTACGAGCAGTACTTC
TRBD1 TRBJ1-2 TRBV28 few CASSDPSGQGNYGYTF TGTGCCAGCAGTGACCCCTCGGGACAGGGAAACTATGGCTACACCTTC
. TRBJ1-4 TRBV28 many CASKPPDRLGKLFF TGTGCCAGCAAACCACCGGACAGACTGGGAAAACTGTTTTTT
. TRBJ2-2 TRBV3-1 few CASSPLVSGTGELFF TGTGCCAGCAGCCCCCTTGTCAGTGGAACCGGGGAGCTGTTTTTT
. TRBJ1-5 TRBV28 many CASSLQGGSNQPQHF TGTGCCAGCAGTTTACAGGGAGGGAGCAATCAGCCCCAGCATTTT
TRBD2 TRBJ2-1 TRBV7-3 many CASSSGLAARDEQFF TGTGCCAGCAGCTCGGGACTAGCGGCAAGGGATGAGCAGTTCTTC
. TRBJ1-5 TRBV7-2 . CASSPRRSAGNQPQHF TGTGCCAGCAGCCCCCGCCGTAGTGCGGGAAATCAGCCCCAGCATTTT
TRBD1 TRBJ1-1 TRBV28 few CASRIGTGGLYTEAFF TGTGCCAGCAGAATTGGGACAGGGGGCTTATACACTGAAGCTTTCTTT
. TRBJ1-2 TRBV6-5 few CASSYQSIFGGYTF TGTGCCAGCAGTTACCAGTCCATCTTCGGGGGCTACACCTTC
TRBD1 TRBJ2-7 TRBV2 many CASSADTGGGYEQYF TGTGCCAGCAGTGCAGATACAGGGGGCGGTTACGAGCAGTACTTC
TRBD2 TRBJ2-7 TRBV6-2/TRBV6-3 many CASSRSGLAAYEQYF TGTGCCAGCAGTCGCTCCGGACTAGCGGCCTACGAGCAGTACTTC
. TRBJ2-7 TRBV7-6 few CASSLDTFGYEQYF TGTGCCAGCAGCTTAGACACCTTCGGGTACGAGCAGTACTTC
TRBD1 TRBJ1-2 TRBV7-3 . CASSLMVEGACTF TGTGCCAGCAGCTTAATGGTGGAGGGGGCTTGCACCTTC
. TRBJ1-1 TRBV15 many CATSRARSGPRNTEAFF TGTGCCACCAGCAGAGCTAGATCAGGGCCGAGGAACACTGAAGCTTTCTTT
. TRBJ1-4 TRBV6-5 . CASSYSRGRVIEKLFF TGTGCCAGCAGTTACTCGCGGGGGCGCGTTATTGAAAAACTGTTTTTT
TRBD1 TRBJ2-5 TRBV11-3 . CASSLGGQGARETQYF TGTGCCAGCAGCTTAGGGGGACAGGGGGCGCGGGAGACCCAGTACTTC